The rows below give T cell receptor beta chains drawn from one sample of a study of blood T cell repertoires in COVID-19. The method was immunoSEQ multiplex PCR; TCRdb's version includes in-frame clones alone and lacks a portion of them. The sample carries about 190,000 clones, about 88% recorded once. Sample: peripheral blood. These receptor sequences come from a woman aged 40 to 55 who had recovered from COVID-19. CDR3s include the opening cysteine and the closing phenylalanine or tryptophan. D genes are given only for firm matches. Where a row states a size, it is once, few, many or the class of an expanded clone; other rows omit it.

size: NA
J: TRBJ2-1
V: TRBV19
D: TRBD2
CDR3: CASNAEGTSDDEQFF
DNA: TGTGCCAGTAACGCGGAAGGGACTAGCGACGATGAGCAGTTCTTC

size: NA
J: TRBJ2-5
V: TRBV7-2
D: TRBD2
CDR3: CASSSRLAGEETQYF
DNA: TGTGCCAGCAGCTCCCGACTAGCGGGAGAGGAGACCCAGTACTTC

size: NA
J: TRBJ2-1
V: TRBV6-4
D: TRBD2
CDR3: CASSVAGDSYNEQFF
DNA: TGTGCCAGCAGTGTAGCGGGAGACTCCTACAATGAGCAGTTCTTC

size: NA
J: TRBJ2-3
V: TRBV27
D: TRBD2
CDR3: CASSSESSPWGLDHTDTQYF
DNA: TGTGCCAGCAGTTCCGAATCTAGCCCCTGGGGACTAGACCACACAGATACGCAGTATTTT

size: few
J: TRBJ1-3
V: TRBV20-1
D: NA
CDR3: CSASSKTAGNTIYF
DNA: TGCAGTGCTAGTTCGAAAACAGCTGGAAACACCATATATTTT

size: once
J: TRBJ2-7
V: TRBV4-1
D: TRBD2
CDR3: CASSQEVSGTTYEQYF
DNA: TGCGCCAGCAGCCAAGAGGTTAGCGGGACCACCTACGAGCAGTACTTC

size: NA
J: TRBJ2-5
V: TRBV10-3
D: NA
CDR3: CAISDGGGGETQYF
DNA: TGTGCCATCAGTGACGGAGGGGGGGGAGAGACCCAGTACTTC

size: NA
J: TRBJ2-7
V: TRBV18
D: TRBD1
CDR3: CASSPLGGQGISYEQYF
DNA: TGTGCCAGCTCACCACTGGGCGGACAGGGGATCTCCTACGAGCAGTACTTC

size: NA
J: TRBJ2-2
V: TRBV28
D: TRBD1
CDR3: CASATGASNTGELFF
DNA: TGTGCCAGCGCTACAGGGGCCTCGAACACCGGGGAGCTGTTTTTT

size: NA
J: TRBJ1-4
V: TRBV30
D: TRBD1
CDR3: CAWSETTGSNEKLFF
DNA: TGTGCCTGGAGTGAAACGACAGGGTCTAATGAAAAACTGTTTTTT

size: NA
J: TRBJ2-3
V: TRBV5-1
D: TRBD2
CDR3: CASSSGRVTDTQYF
DNA: TGCGCCAGCAGCTCAGGGAGGGTAACAGATACGCAGTATTTT

size: NA
J: TRBJ2-2
V: TRBV28
D: NA
CDR3: CASSFRLAGGELFF
DNA: TGTGCCAGCAGTTTCCGCCTAGCCGGCGGGGAGCTGTTTTTT

size: NA
J: TRBJ1-2
V: TRBV7-9
D: NA
CDR3: CASSSTGSNYGYTF
DNA: TGTGCCAGCAGCTCTACAGGGTCTAACTATGGCTACACCTTC

size: NA
J: TRBJ1-1
V: TRBV11-3
D: NA
CDR3: CASSLNGANTEAFF
DNA: TGTGCCAGCAGCTTAAATGGGGCGAACACTGAAGCTTTCTTT

size: NA
J: TRBJ2-7
V: TRBV3-1/TRBV3-2
D: TRBD1
CDR3: CASSQETGGNNEQYF
DNA: TGTGCCAGCAGCCAAGAGACAGGGGGCAATAACGAGCAGTACTTC

size: NA
J: TRBJ2-1
V: TRBV7-9
D: NA
CDR3: CASSFALTVNEQFF
DNA: TGTGCCAGCAGCTTTGCCCTGACAGTTAATGAGCAGTTCTTC

size: once
J: TRBJ2-5
V: TRBV6-2/TRBV6-3
D: TRBD2
CDR3: CASSSSGKGETQYF
DNA: TGTGCCAGCAGTTCTAGCGGGAAAGGAGAGACCCAGTACTTC